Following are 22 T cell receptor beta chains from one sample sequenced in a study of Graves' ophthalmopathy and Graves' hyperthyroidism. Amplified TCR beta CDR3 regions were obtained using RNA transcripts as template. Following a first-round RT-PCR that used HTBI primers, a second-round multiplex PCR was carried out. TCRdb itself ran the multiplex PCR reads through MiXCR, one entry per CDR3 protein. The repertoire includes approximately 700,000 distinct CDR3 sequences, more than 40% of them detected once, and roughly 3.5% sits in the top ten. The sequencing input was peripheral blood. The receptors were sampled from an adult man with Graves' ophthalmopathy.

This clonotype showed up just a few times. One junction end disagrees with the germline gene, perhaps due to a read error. The CDR3 DNA is TGTGCCAGCTGGGGCGGGGAGCCCGCCTTC. Amino acid sequence: CASWGGEPAF. The rearrangement links TRBV10-3 to TRBJ2-7; perhaps TRBD2 as D (6 bases). The CDR3 has 10 residues. CDR1 ENHRY and CDR2 SYGVKD come from the germline V gene.

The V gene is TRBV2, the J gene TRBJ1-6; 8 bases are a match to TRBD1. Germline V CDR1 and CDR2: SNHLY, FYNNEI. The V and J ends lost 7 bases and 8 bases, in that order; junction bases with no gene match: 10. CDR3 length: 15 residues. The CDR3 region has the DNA TGTGCCAGCACCCTACAGCGGACAGGGCATTCACCCCTCCACTTT. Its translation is CASTLQRTGHSPLHF. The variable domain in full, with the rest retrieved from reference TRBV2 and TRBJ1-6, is EPEVTQTPSHQVTQMGQEVILRCVPISNHLYFYWYRQILGQKVEFLVSFYNNEISEKSEIFDDQFSVERPDGSNFTLKIRSTKLEDSAMYFCASTLQRTGHSPLHFGNGTRLTVT.

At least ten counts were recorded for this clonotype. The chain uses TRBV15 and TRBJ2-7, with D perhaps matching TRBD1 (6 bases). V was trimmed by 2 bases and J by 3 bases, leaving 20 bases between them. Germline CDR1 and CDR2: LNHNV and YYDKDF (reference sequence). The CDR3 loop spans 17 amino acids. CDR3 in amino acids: CATSRIPGQGIGYEQYF. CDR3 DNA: TGTGCCACCAGCAGAATTCCCGGGCAGGGGATTGGCTACGAGCAGTACTTC. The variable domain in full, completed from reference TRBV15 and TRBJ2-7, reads DAMVIQNPRYQVTQFGKPVTLSCSQTLNHNVMYWYQQKSSQAPKLLFHYYDKDFNNEADTPDNFQSRRPNTSFCFLDIRSPGLGDTAMYLCATSRIPGQGIGYEQYFGPGTRLTVT.

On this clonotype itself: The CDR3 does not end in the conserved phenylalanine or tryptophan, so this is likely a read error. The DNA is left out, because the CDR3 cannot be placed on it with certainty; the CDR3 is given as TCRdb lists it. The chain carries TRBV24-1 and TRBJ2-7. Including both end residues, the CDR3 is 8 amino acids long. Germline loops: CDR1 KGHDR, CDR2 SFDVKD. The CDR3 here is CATSDRHS.

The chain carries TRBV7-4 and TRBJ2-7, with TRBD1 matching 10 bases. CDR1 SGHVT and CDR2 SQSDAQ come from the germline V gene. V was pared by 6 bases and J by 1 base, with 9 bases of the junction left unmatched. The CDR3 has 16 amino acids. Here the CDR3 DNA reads TGTGCCAGCAGTTTTTCCTGGACAGGGGGTTCCTACGAGCAGTACTTC. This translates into CASSFSWTGGSYEQYF.

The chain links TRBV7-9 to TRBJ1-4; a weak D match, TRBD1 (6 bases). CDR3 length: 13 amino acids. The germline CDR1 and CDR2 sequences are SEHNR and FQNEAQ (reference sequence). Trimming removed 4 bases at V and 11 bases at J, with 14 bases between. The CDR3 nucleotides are TGTGCCAGCAGCTACCCTACAGGGAATAAACTGTTTTTT. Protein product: CASSYPTGNKLFF.

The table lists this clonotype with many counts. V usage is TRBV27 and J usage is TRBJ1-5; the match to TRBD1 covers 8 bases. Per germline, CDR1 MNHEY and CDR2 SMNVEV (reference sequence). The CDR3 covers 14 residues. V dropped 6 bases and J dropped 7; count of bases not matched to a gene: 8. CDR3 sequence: CASSSRGQGQPQHF. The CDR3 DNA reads TGTGCCAGCAGCTCCAGGGGGCAGGGCCAGCCCCAGCATTTT.

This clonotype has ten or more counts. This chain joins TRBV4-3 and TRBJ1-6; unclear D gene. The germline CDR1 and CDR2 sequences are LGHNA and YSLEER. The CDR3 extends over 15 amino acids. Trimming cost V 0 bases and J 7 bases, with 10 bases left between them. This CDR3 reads CASSQDRQRNSPLHF. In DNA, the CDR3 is TGCGCCAGCAGCCAAGACAGGCAGCGCAATTCACCCCTCCACTTT.

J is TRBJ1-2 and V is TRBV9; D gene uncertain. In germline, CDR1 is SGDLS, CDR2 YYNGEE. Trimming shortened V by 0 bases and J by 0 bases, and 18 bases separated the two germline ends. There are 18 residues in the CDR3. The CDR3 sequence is CASSVAGMDPWTNYGYTF. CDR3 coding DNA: TGTGCCAGCAGCGTAGCTGGGATGGATCCCTGGACTAACTATGGCTACACCTTC. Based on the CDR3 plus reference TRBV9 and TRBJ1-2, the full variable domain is DSGVTQTPKHLITATGQRVTLRCSPRSGDLSVYWYQQSLDQGLQFLIQYYNGEERAKGNILERFSAQQFPDLHSELNLSSLELGDSALYFCASSVAGMDPWTNYGYTFGSGTRLTVV.

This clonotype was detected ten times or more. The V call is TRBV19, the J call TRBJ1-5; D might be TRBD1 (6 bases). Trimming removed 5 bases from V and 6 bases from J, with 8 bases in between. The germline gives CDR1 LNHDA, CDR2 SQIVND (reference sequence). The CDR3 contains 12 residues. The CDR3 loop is CASSPGVQPQHF. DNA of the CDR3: TGTGCCAGTAGTCCAGGGGTTCAGCCCCAGCATTTT.

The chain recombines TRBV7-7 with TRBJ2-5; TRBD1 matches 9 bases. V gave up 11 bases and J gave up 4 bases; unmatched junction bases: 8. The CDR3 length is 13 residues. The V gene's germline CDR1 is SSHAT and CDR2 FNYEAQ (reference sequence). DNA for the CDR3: TGTGCCTGGAACAGGGGGCAGCGAGAGACCCAGTACTTC. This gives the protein CAWNRGQRETQYF.

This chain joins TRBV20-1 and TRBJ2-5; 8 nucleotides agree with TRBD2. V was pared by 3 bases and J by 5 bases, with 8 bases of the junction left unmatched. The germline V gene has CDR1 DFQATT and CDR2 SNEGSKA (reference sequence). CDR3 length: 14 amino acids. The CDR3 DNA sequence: TGCAGTGCTAGGCACGGGGGGGCCGCTGAGACCCAGTACTTC. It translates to CSARHGGAAETQYF.

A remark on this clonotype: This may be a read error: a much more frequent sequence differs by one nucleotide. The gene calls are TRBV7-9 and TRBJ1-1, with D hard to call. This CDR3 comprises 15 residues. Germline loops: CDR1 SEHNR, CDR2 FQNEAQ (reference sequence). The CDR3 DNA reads TGTGCCGGCAGCTTGGTGGGCAAAGTGAACACTGAAGCTTTCTTT. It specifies CAGSLVGKVNTEAFF.

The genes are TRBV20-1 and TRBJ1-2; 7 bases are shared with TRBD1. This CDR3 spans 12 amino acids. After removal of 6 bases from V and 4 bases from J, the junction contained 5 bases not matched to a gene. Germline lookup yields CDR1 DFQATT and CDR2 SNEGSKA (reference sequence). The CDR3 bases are TGCAGTGCAAGGAGACAGGGCTATGGCTACACCTTC. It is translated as CSARRQGYGYTF.

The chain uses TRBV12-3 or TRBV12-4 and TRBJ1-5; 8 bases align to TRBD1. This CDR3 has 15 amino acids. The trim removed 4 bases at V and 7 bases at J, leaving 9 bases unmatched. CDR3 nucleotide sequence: TGTGCCAGCAGTTCCCAAGGACAGGGACACCAGCCCCAGCATTTT. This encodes CASSSQGQGHQPQHF.

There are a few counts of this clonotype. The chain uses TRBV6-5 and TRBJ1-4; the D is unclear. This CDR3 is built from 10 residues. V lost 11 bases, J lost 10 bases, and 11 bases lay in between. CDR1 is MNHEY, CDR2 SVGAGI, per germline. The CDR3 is CARQERKLFF. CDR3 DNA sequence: TGTGCCCGGCAGGAGAGAAAACTGTTTTTT.

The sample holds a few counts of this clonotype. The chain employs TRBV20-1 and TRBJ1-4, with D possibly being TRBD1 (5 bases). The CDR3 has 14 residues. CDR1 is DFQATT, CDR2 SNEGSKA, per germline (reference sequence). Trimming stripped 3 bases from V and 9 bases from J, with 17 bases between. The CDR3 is CSASQERGTQKLFF. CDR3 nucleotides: TGCAGTGCTAGCCAAGAGCGGGGGACCCAAAAACTGTTTTTT.

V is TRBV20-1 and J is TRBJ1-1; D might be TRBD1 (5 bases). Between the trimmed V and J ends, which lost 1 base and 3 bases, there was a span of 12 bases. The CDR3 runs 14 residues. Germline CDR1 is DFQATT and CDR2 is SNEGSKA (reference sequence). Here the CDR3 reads CSARAGPRYTEAFF. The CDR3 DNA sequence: TGCAGTGCTAGAGCAGGGCCACGGTACACTGAAGCTTTCTTT.

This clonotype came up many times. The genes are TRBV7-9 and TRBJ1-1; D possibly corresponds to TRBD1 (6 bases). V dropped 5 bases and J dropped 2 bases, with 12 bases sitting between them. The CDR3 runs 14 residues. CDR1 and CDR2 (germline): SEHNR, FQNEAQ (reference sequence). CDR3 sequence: CASSARQANTEAFF. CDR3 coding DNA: TGTGCCAGCAGCGCCCGACAGGCCAACACTGAAGCTTTCTTT.

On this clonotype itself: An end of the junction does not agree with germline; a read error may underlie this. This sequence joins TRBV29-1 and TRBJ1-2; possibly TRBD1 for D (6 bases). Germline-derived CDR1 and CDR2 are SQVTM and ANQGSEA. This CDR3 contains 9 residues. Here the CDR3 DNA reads TGCAGCGTTGATCTGGGACAAGCTTTC. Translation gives CSVDLGQAF.

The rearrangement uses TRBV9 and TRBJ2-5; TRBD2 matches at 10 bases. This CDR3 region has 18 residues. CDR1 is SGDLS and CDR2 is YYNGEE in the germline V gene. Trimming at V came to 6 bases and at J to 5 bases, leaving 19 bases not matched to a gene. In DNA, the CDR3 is TGTGCCAGCAAAGAGCGTCTCCTACGAGCGGGAGGGCGTGAGACCCAGTACTTC. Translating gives CASKERLLRAGGRETQYF. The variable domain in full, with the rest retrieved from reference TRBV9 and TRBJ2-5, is DSGVTQTPKHLITATGQRVTLRCSPRSGDLSVYWYQQSLDQGLQFLIQYYNGEERAKGNILERFSAQQFPDLHSELNLSSLELGDSALYFCASKERLLRAGGRETQYFGPGTRLLVL.

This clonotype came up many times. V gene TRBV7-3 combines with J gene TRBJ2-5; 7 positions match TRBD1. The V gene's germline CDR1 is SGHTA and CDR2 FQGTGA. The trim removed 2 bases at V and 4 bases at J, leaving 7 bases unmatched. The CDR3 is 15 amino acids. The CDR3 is CASSLAATGVETQYF. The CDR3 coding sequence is TGTGCCAGCAGCTTAGCCGCCACAGGGGTAGAGACCCAGTACTTC.